The text below deals with one TCR beta chain. This clone was detected once. What this receptor recognizes is not known. No much larger clone is present one base from it, and per-base qualities are unavailable. TCRbeta CDR3 regions were amplified from genomic DNA using the immunoSEQ Assay, a bias-controlled multiplex PCR. The authors' pipeline ran thus. The number of nucleated cells in each sample was estimated by amplification of reference gene primers within the assay. Sequence reads were collapsed and filtered to measure the absolute abundance of every unique TCRbeta CDR3 rearrangement. Productive Simpson clonality was computed per sample as the square root of Simpson's diversity index over productive rearrangements. TCRdb re-hosts the immuneACCESS table, in-frame sequences only. Its copies lack some clones; in the studies checked, an unresolved V gene accounts for under half of them, and the cause for the rest is not known. V and J calls and clone size come straight from that table; D and trimming were deduced from the DNA. The sample table holds some 460,000 clones, of which approximately 90% were seen once. About 0.7% of the sample belongs to the ten largest clones.

The data belong to a study of blood T cell repertoires in COVID-19 (dated by TCRdb to 2018 to 2020). Notes on the research overall: Samples covering the acute and convalescent phases of COVID-19 were provided by collaborators in the United States, Italy and Spain. The prospective study material was composed of cDNA or gDNA derived from T cells, B-cell-depleted T cells, or PBMCs. Sample metadata almost always included a de-identified subject ID, COVID-19 status, age in years and sex. The dataset comprised deeply sampled blood TCRbeta repertoires from subjects exposed to, actively infected with, or recovered from COVID-19. HLA class I and class II types, where available, came from metadata supplied by the sample provider rather than from assay-based typing. The samples were drawn from two sources: the first 160 participants of the ongoing ImmuneRACE study, and 1,000 to 1,500 subjects contributed by 6 global collaborators. The repertoires were made available in a free public database intended to serve as a resource for research on the immune response to SARS-CoV-2.

General study outcomes and caveats: How much clinical and demographic metadata was included differed by source and by participant, and the metadata was provided uncurated.

The germline ends are 12 bases apart after V is trimmed by 3 bases and J by 0 bases. From its cysteine to its phenylalanine, the CDR3 spans 15 amino acids. The sequence is cut down to CDR3 DNA, 45 bases in frame from base 1. CDR1 and CDR2 are read off the germline V gene (reference sequence) as SGHNT and YYREEE. Participants in the prospective study were enrolled through a virtual design, were aged roughly 18 to 100 years, and lived in 24 United States geographic areas. To assign participants to cohorts, the prospective study relied on clinical history that participants themselves reported in a screening survey and a study questionnaire. Recovered participants in ImmuneRACE Cohort 3 were defined by two consecutive negative NP/OP PCR tests, clearance by a healthcare professional, or resolution of symptoms. Each participant in the prospective study had whole blood, serum and a nasopharyngeal or oropharyngeal swab collected by mobile phlebotomists. Additional blood draws and questionnaires over an approximately two-month period could optionally be provided by prospective study participants. Before DNA extraction, prospective study blood samples were shipped either frozen or at room temperature.

The receptor chain draws on TRBV5-4 and TRBJ1-2; no D gene can be assigned with confidence. The receptor's source is a woman aged 18-35 years who had recovered from COVID-19. Sequenced material: PBMCs or T cells enriched from blood (not recorded which). The bases read TGTGCCAGCAGCTCGGGTCCGGGTCCTAACTATGGCTACACCTTC. This is translated as CASSSGPGPNYGYTF. Reference TRBV5-4 and TRBJ1-2 proteins supply the regions before and after the CDR3; the full variable domain is: ETGVTQSPTHLIKTRGQQVTLRCSSQSGHNTVSWYQQALGQGPQFIFQYYREEENGRGNFPPRFSGLQFPNYSSELNVNALELDDSALYLCASSSGPGPNYGYTFGSGTRLTVV.